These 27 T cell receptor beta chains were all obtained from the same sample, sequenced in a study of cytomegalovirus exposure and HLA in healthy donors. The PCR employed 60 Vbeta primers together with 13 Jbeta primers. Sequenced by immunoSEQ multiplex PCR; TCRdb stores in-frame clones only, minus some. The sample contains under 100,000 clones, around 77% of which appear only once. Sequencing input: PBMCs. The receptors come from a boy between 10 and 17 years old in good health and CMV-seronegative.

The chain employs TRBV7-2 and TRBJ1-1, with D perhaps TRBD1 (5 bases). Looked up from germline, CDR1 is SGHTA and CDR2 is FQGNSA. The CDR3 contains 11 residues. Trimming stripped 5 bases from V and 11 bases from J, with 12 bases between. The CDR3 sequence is CASSAGGVAFF. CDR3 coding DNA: TGTGCCAGCAGCGCCGGGGGAGTGGCTTTCTTT.

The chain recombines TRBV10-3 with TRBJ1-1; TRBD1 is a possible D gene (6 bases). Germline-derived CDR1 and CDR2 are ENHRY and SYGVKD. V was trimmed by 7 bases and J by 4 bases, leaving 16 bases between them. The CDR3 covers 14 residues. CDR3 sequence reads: CAIKGDRTGTEAFF. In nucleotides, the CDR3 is TGTGCCATCAAGGGTGACAGGACCGGCACTGAAGCTTTCTTT.

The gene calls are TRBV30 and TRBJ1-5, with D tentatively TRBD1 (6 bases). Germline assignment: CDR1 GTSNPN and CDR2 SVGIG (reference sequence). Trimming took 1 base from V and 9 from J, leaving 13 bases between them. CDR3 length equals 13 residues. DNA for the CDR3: TGTGCCTGGAGTGCCGGGGGGCACCCGCCCCAGCATTTT. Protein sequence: CAWSAGGHPPQHF. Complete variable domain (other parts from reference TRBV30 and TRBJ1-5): SQTIHQWPATLVQPVGSPLSLECTVEGTSNPNLYWYRQAAGRGLQLLFYSVGIGQISSEVPQNLSASRPQDRQFILSSKKLLLSDSGFYLCAWSAGGHPPQHFGDGTRLSIL.

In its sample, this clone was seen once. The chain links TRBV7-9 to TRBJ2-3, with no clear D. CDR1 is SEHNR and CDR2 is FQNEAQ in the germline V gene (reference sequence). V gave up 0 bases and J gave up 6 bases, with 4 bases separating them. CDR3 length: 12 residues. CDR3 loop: CASSLAADTQYF. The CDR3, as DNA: TGTGCCAGCAGCTTAGCGGCCGATACGCAGTATTTT.

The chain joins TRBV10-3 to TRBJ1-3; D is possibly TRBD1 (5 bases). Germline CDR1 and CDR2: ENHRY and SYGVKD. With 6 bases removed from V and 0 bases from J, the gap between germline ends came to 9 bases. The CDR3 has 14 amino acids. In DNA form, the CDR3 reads TGTGCCATCAGGGGGCATAGCTCTGGAAACACCATATATTTT. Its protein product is CAIRGHSSGNTIYF.

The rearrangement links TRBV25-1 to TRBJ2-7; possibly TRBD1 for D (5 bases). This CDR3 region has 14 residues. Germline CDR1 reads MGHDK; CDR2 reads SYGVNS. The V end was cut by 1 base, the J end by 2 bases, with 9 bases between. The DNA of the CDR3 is TGTGCCAGCAGTGAATTTAGGGGCCCCTACGAGCAGTACTTC. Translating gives CASSEFRGPYEQYF.

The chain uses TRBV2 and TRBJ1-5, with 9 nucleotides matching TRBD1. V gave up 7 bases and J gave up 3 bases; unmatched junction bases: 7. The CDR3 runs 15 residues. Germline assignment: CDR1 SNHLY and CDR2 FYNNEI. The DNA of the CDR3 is TGTGCCAGCAATATAGGACAGGGGTACAATCAGCCCCAGCATTTT. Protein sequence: CASNIGQGYNQPQHF.

The CDR3 loop is CASSPQGAYEQYF. The CDR3 nucleotides are TGTGCCAGCTCACCACAGGGGGCGTACGAGCAGTACTTC. The chain couples TRBV18 to TRBJ2-7; 7 positions match TRBD1. V trimming: 1 base; J trimming: 4 bases; junction bases outside the gene matches: 1. Per germline, CDR1 KGHSH and CDR2 LQKENI. The CDR3 totals 13 residues.

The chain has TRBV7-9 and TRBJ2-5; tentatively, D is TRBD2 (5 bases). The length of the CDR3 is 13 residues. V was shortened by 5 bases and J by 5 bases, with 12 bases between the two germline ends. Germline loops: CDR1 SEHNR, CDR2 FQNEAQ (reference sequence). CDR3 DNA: TGTGCCAGCAGCACACGGGGTCCGGAGACCCAGTACTTC. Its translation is CASSTRGPETQYF.

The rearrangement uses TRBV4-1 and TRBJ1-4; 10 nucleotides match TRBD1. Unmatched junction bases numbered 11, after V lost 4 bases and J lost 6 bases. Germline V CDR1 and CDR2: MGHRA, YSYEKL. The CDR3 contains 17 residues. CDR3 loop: CASSPGPTGTGDEKLFF. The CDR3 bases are TGCGCCAGCAGCCCAGGACCAACCGGGACAGGGGATGAAAAACTGTTTTTT.

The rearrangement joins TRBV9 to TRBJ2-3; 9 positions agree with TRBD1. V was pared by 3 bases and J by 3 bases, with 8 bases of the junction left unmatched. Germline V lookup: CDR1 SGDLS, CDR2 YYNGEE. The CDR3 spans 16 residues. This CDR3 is CASSAGTGKGTDTQYF. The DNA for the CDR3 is TGTGCCAGCAGCGCCGGGACAGGGAAGGGAACAGATACGCAGTATTTT.

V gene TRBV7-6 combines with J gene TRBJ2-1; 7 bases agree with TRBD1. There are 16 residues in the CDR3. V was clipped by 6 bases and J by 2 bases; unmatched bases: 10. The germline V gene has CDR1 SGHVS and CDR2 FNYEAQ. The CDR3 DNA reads TGTGCCAGCAGTCAAGGGGGCAGGGAAACCTACAATGAGCAGTTCTTC. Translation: CASSQGGRETYNEQFF.

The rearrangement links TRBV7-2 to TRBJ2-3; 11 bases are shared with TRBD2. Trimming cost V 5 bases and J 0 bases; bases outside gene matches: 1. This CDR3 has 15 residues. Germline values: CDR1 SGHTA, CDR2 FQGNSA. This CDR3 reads CASSGTSGSTDTQYF. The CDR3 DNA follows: TGTGCCAGCAGCGGGACTAGCGGAAGCACAGATACGCAGTATTTT.

CDR3 amino acids: CASSLALSSYNEQFF. CDR3 bases: TGCGCCAGCAGCCTAGCGTTGAGCTCCTACAATGAGCAGTTCTTC. The chain recombines TRBV4-3 with TRBJ2-1; TRBD2 is a possible D gene (5 bases). The CDR3 covers 15 residues. Trimming removed 4 bases at V and 0 bases at J, with 10 bases between. Germline assignment: CDR1 LGHNA and CDR2 YSLEER.

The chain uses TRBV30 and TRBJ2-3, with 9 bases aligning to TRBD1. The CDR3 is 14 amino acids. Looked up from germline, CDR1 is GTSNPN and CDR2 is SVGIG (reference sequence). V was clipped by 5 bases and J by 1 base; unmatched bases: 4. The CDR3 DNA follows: TGTGCCTGGGAACAGGGGGCCGGCACAGATACGCAGTATTTT. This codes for CAWEQGAGTDTQYF.

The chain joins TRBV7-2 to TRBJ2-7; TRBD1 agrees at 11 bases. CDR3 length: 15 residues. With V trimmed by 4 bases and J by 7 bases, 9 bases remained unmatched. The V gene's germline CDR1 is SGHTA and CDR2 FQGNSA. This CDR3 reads CASSSRTGGLGEQYF. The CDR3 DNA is TGTGCCAGCAGCTCAAGGACAGGGGGCTTGGGAGAGCAGTACTTC.

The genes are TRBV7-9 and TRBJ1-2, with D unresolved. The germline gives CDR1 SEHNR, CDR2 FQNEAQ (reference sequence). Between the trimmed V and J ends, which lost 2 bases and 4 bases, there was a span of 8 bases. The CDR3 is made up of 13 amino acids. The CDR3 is CASSLRTSYGYTF. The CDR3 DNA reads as TGTGCCAGCAGCTTAAGGACTAGCTATGGCTACACCTTC.

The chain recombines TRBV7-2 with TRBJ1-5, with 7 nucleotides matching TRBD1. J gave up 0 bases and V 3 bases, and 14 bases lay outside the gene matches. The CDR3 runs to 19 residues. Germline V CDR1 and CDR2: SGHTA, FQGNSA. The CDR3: CASSLSGTATVYSNQPQHF. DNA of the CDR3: TGTGCCAGCAGCTTGTCCGGGACAGCCACCGTCTATAGCAATCAGCCCCAGCATTTT. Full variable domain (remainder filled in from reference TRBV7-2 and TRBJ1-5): GAGVSQSPSNKVTEKGKDVELRCDPISGHTALYWYRQSLGQGLEFLIYFQGNSAPDKSGLPSDRFSAERTGGSVSTLTIQRTQQEDSAVYLCASSLSGTATVYSNQPQHFGDGTRLSIL.

DNA of the CDR3: TGTGCCAGCAGTTACTCTAGCGGGGGCTACGAGCAGTACTTC. This gives the protein CASSYSSGGYEQYF. The chain has TRBV6-5 and TRBJ2-7, with 9 positions matching TRBD2. Germline CDR1 is MNHEY and CDR2 is SVGAGI. V lost 0 bases and J lost 3; bases outside the gene matches: 0. The CDR3 runs 14 residues.

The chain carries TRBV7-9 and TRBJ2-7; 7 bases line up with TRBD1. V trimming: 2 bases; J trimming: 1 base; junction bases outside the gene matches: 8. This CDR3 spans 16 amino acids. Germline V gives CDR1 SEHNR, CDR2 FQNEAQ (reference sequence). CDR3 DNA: TGTGCCAGCAGCTTAAGTAGGGGGCCTCTATCCTACGAGCAGTACTTC. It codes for CASSLSRGPLSYEQYF.

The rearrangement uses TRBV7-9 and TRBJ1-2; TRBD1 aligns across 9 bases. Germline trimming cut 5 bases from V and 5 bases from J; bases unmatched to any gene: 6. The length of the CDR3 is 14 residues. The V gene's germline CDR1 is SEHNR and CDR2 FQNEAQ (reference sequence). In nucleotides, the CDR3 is TGTGCCAGCAGCGATCTCGGGACAGGGTATGGCTACACCTTC. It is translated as CASSDLGTGYGYTF.

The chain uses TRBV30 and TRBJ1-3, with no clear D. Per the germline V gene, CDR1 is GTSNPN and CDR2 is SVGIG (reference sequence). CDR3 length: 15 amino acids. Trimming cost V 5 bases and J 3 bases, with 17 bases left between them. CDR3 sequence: CAWSRGSGDGNTIYF. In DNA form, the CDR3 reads TGTGCCTGGTCCCGCGGGTCCGGCGATGGAAACACCATATATTTT.

Written as DNA, the CDR3 is TGTGCCAGCAGCGTAAATCCGGCAGGCCTAACTAGCACAGATACGCAGTATTTT. Its protein is CASSVNPAGLTSTDTQYF. This chain joins TRBV5-4 and TRBJ2-3; D is unresolved. V lost 4 bases, J lost 0 bases, and 21 bases lay in between. The CDR3 loop spans 18 amino acids. Germline V gives CDR1 SGHNT, CDR2 YYREEE (reference sequence).

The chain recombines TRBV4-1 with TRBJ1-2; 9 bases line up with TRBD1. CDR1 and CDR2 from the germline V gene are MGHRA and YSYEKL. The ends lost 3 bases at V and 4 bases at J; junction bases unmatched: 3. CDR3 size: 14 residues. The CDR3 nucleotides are TGCGCCAGCAGCCACACGACAGGGGGCTATGGCTACACCTTC. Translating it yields CASSHTTGGYGYTF.

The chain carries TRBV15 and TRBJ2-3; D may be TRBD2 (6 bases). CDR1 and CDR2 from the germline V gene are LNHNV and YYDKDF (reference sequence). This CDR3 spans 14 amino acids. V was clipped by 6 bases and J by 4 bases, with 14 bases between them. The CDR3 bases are TGTGCCACCAGTCTAGGACTACCACCAGATACGCAGTATTTT. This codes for CATSLGLPPDTQYF.

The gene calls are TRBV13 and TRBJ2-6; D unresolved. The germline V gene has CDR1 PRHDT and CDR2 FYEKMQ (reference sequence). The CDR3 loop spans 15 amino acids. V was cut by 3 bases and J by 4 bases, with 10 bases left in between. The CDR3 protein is CASSLSRYGANVLTF. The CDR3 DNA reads TGTGCCAGCAGCTTGTCACGGTACGGGGCCAACGTCCTGACTTTC.

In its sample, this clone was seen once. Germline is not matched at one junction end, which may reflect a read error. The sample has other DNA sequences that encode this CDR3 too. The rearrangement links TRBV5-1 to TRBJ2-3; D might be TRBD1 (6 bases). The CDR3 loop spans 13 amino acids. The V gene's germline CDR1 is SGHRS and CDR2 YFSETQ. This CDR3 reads CASSLGATDTQYF. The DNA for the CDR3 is TGCGCCAGCAGTTTGGGGGCAACAGATACGCAGTATTTT. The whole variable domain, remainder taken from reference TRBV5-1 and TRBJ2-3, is KAGVTQTPRYLIKTRGQQVTLSCSPISGHRSVSWYQQTPGQGLQFLFEYFSETQRNKGNFPGRFSGRQFSNSRSEMNVSTLELGDSALYLCASSLGATDTQYFGPGTRLTVL.